This TCR beta chain originates from a study of blood T cell repertoires in COVID-19 (dated by TCRdb to the early 2020s). About the full investigation: Samples covering the acute and convalescent phases of COVID-19 were provided by collaborators in the United States, Italy and Spain. The prospective study material was composed of cDNA or gDNA derived from T cells, B-cell-depleted T cells, or PBMCs. Subjects who had been exposed to COVID-19, were actively infected with it, or had recovered from it provided the deeply sampled blood TCRbeta repertoires that made up the dataset. The repertoires were made available in a free public database intended to serve as a resource for research on the immune response to SARS-CoV-2. Samples came from the ongoing ImmuneRACE study (first 160 participants) plus 1,254 subjects from 6 global collaborators. A de-identified subject ID, COVID-19 status, age in years and sex were almost always included in the sample metadata. Where HLA class I and class II types were available, the types were taken from metadata supplied by the sample provider, not from assay-based typing. Overall study results and their limits: How much clinical and demographic metadata was included differed by source and by participant, and the metadata was provided uncurated.

TCRbeta CDR3 regions were amplified from genomic DNA using the immunoSEQ Assay, a bias-controlled multiplex PCR. Per the source publication's procedure: Nucleated cell counts per sample were estimated from amplification of reference gene primers within the assay. Sequence reads were collapsed and filtered to measure the absolute abundance of every unique TCRbeta CDR3 rearrangement. For each sample, productive Simpson clonality was calculated as the square root of Simpson's diversity index across productive rearrangements. As stored in TCRdb, this immuneACCESS dataset retains in-frame rearrangements with V and J assigned. A fraction of the clones does not appear; measured against another copy, unresolved V genes explain less than half of the discrepancy, and the remainder lacks a known reason. The DNA gave D and trimming, while V, J and clone size come from that table. Recorded for this sample are about 240,000 clones; 85% to 90% of them occurred a single time. Clones ranked in the top ten supply around 5.9% of the sample.

Each collaborating institution followed its own protocols to collect whole blood in K2EDTA tubes. Collaborator samples were shipped for TCRbeta analysis as frozen whole blood, isolated PBMCs, or DNA extracted from either sample type. The CDR3, from cysteine to phenylalanine, totals 16 residues. Of the read, only the CDR3 DNA is kept; its 48 bases are in frame from base 1. As encoded in the germline V gene, CDR1 is KGHSH while CDR2 is LQKENI. At the junction V is shortened by 0 bases and J by 0 bases; bases outside the gene matches: 1. Regarding this clone: Its binding antigen is unknown. Per-base qualities were not stored, and no clone one base away is much larger.

In this chain, TRBV18 is recombined with TRBJ1-3; 8 middle bases align to TRBD1. This sequence was found in a man in his 60s with acute or convalescent COVID-19. Sequencing was performed on peripheral blood. CDR3 loop: CASSPPGQDSGNTIYF. The DNA is as follows: TGTGCCAGCTCACCACCGGGACAGGACTCTGGAAACACCATATATTTT. Full variable domain (CDR3 extended with the reference TRBV18 and TRBJ1-3 proteins): NAGVMQNPRHLVRRRGQEARLRCSPMKGHSHVYWYRQLPEEGLKFMVYLQKENIIDESGMPKERFSAEFPKEGPSILRIQQVVRGDSAAYFCASSPPGQDSGNTIYFGEGSWLTVV.